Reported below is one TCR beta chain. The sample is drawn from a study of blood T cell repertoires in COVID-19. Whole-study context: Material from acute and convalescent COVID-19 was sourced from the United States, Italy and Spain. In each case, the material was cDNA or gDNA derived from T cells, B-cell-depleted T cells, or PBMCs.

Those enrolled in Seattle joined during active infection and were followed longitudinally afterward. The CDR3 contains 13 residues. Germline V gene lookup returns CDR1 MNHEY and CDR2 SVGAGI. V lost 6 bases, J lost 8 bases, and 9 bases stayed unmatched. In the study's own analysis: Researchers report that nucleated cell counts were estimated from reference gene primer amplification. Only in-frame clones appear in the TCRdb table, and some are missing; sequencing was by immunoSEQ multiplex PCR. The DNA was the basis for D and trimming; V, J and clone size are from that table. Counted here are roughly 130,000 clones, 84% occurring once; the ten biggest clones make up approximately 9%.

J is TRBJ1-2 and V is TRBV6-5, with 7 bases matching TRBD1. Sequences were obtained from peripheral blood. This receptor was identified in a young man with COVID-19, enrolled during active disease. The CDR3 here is CASSSTGVKGYTF. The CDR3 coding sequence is TGTGCCAGCAGCTCCACAGGGGTAAAGGGCTACACCTTC.